The 19 T cell receptor beta chains reported below all come from one sample, sequenced in a study of T cells in Graves' hyperthyroidism and ophthalmopathy. RNA transcripts were the template for amplifying TCR beta CDR3 regions. The TCR CDR3 was amplified in a first-round RT-PCR using the HTBI primer set. TCRdb fed the multiplex PCR reads into MiXCR, producing one record per CDR3 protein. The table lists approximately 510,000 distinct CDR3 sequences, over 45% of them singletons, with roughly 45% in the top ten. What was sequenced was peripheral blood or thyroid tissue (not recorded which). The receptors were gathered from an adult woman with Graves' disease, either hyperthyroidism or ophthalmopathy (not recorded which).

A remark on this clonotype: One junction end does not reproduce the germline sequence, and a read error may be involved. The chain couples TRBV9 to TRBJ1-2; 7 bases fit TRBD1. The germline CDR1 and CDR2 sequences are SGDLS and YYNGEE. This CDR3 is built from 14 residues. The CDR3 is CATSQTGTYYGYTF. For the CDR3, the DNA is TGTGCCACCAGCCAGACAGGGACCTACTATGGCTACACCTTC.

This chain connects TRBV20-1 to TRBJ1-1; unclear D gene. The CDR3 is 12 residues long. Germline CDR1 and CDR2: DFQATT and SNEGSKA (reference sequence). Trimming removed 6 bases from V and 5 bases from J, with 13 bases in between. The CDR3 is CSAGRGWTEAFF. The CDR3 DNA follows: TGCAGTGCCGGACGGGGATGGACTGAAGCTTTCTTT.

Points on this clonotype: A junction boundary mismatches the germline segment, possibly from a read error. The CDR3 coding sequence is TGTGCCAGCAGTAGGGGACAGAACTATGGCTGCACCTTC. It encodes CASSRGQNYGCTF. This chain uses TRBV6-5 with TRBJ1-2, with 7 positions matching TRBD1. CDR1 and CDR2 from the germline V gene are MNHEY and SVGAGI. This CDR3 is 13 amino acids long.

With respect to this clonotype: The junction and the germline gene differ at one end; a read error may be behind it. The rearrangement links TRBV7-9 to TRBJ1-4; D is possibly TRBD1 (5 bases). CDR3 length equals 14 residues. The germline gives CDR1 SEHNR, CDR2 FQNEAQ (reference sequence). For the CDR3, the DNA is TGCGCCAGCAGCTCTGAGACAGCAGGGGAAAAACTGTTTTTT. Its translation is CASSSETAGEKLFF. Full variable domain (missing parts from reference TRBV7-9 and TRBJ1-4): DTGVSQNPRHKITKRGQNVTFRCDPISEHNRLYWYRQTLGQGPEFLTYFQNEAQLEKSRLLSDRFSAERPKGSFSTLEIQRTEQGDSAMYLCASSSETAGEKLFFGSGTQLSVL.

The J gene is TRBJ1-5, the V gene TRBV15; 7 nucleotides align to TRBD1. CDR1 LNHNV and CDR2 YYDKDF come from the germline V gene (reference sequence). This CDR3 comprises 14 residues. J lost 5 bases, V lost 8 bases, and 9 bases had no gene match. CDR3 protein: CATRQGRPDQPQHF. DNA of the CDR3: TGTGCCACCCGACAGGGTAGGCCCGATCAGCCCCAGCATTTT.

This chain uses TRBV2 with TRBJ1-2, with 10 bases that match TRBD1. There are 15 residues in the CDR3. Germline trimming cut 6 bases from V and 5 bases from J; bases unmatched to any gene: 9. Germline lookup yields CDR1 SNHLY and CDR2 FYNNEI. The CDR3 DNA is TGTGCCAGCAGCCAGGGACAGGGGAAGCGGTATGGCTACACCTTC. Residues: CASSQGQGKRYGYTF.

Worth noting for this clonotype: At one end the junction does not follow the germline gene, possibly because of a read error. The gene calls are TRBV7-7 and TRBJ1-4, with 7 bases aligning to TRBD1. The CDR3 has 14 residues. Germline V gene lookup returns CDR1 SSHAT and CDR2 FNYEAQ (reference sequence). Here the CDR3 DNA reads TGTGCTAGCAGCTTAAGGCGTCTGGCAGGGGGACTGTTTTTT. It specifies CASSLRRLAGGLFF. Complete variable domain (other parts from reference TRBV7-7 and TRBJ1-4): GAGVSQSPRYKVTKRGQDVTLRCDPISSHATLYWYQQALGQGPEFLTYFNYEAQPDKSGLPSDRFSAERPEGSISTLTIQRTEQRDSAMYRCASSLRRLAGGLFFGSGTQLSVL.

This clonotype was seen once. This rearrangement joins TRBV29-1 to TRBJ1-1, with 9 bases aligning to TRBD1. V was pared by 7 bases and J by 6 bases, with 3 bases of the junction left unmatched. Germline CDR1 SQVTM, CDR2 ANQGSEA. The CDR3 covers 11 residues. CDR3 loop: CSAGTGSEAFF. The CDR3 DNA reads TGCAGCGCCGGGACAGGGTCTGAAGCTTTCTTT.

In nucleotides, the CDR3 is TGTGCCACCAGCAGAGTCAGGGATTATCAGCCCCAGCATTTT. The encoded protein is CATSRVRDYQPQHF. The V call is TRBV15, the J call TRBJ1-5, with a weak D call TRBD1 (5 bases). V lost 1 base and J lost 5, with 9 bases in between. The germline V gene has CDR1 LNHNV and CDR2 YYDKDF (reference sequence). The CDR3 is 14 residues long.

At least ten counts were recorded for this clonotype. The chain links TRBV7-9 to TRBJ2-5; D gene ambiguous. From germline, CDR1 is SEHNR and CDR2 FQNEAQ (reference sequence). Between the trimmed V and J ends, which lost 2 bases and 3 bases, there was a span of 10 bases. This CDR3 has 14 residues. The CDR3 loop reads CASSLYGTKETQYF. The CDR3 DNA sequence: TGTGCCAGCAGCTTATATGGAACAAAAGAGACCCAGTACTTC.

The V call is TRBV5-1, the J call TRBJ1-4, with 10 bases identical to TRBD1. Per germline, CDR1 SGHRS and CDR2 YFSETQ. J was trimmed by 6 bases and V by 4 bases; bases with no gene match: 9. CDR3 length: 16 amino acids. CDR3 region: CASSQLTGTGDEKLFF. The DNA of the CDR3 is TGCGCCAGCAGCCAGCTTACCGGGACAGGGGATGAAAAACTGTTTTTT.

The chain is built from TRBV9 and TRBJ2-7; D unclear. This CDR3 is built from 13 residues. Germline V lookup: CDR1 SGDLS, CDR2 YYNGEE. The germline V and J ends were trimmed by 0 bases and 3 bases, with 7 bases remaining between them. The CDR3 DNA reads TGTGCCAGCAGCGTAGGTGTGGGCTACGAGCAGTACTTC. Translation gives CASSVGVGYEQYF.

The J gene is TRBJ1-2, the V gene TRBV14; TRBD1 might be the D (6 bases). This CDR3 has 15 residues. V lost 2 bases, J lost 3 bases, and 13 bases lay in between. CDR1 and CDR2 from the germline V gene are SGHDN and FVKESK. In DNA form, the CDR3 reads TGTGCCAGCAGCCAATTTGAGCACAGGGACTATGGCTACACCTTC. It translates to CASSQFEHRDYGYTF.

The chain combines TRBV2 with TRBJ1-1, with D possibly TRBD1 on 5 matching bases. The V gene lost 5 bases and the J gene lost 4 bases, with 20 bases spanning the gap. The CDR3 covers 16 residues. Germline V gene lookup returns CDR1 SNHLY and CDR2 FYNNEI. The CDR3 spells CASSPEGGGFVTEAFF. DNA of the CDR3: TGTGCCAGCAGTCCAGAGGGTGGGGGGTTCGTCACTGAAGCTTTCTTT.

A remark on this clonotype: A much larger clone sits a single nucleotide away, making a read error possible. The chain uses TRBV6-5 and TRBJ1-1; D is ambiguous. The germline V gene encodes CDR1 MNHEY and CDR2 SVGAGI. The CDR3 runs 17 residues. This CDR3 reads CARSTGVMVTVGTEAFF. DNA for the CDR3: TGTGCCCGCAGTACCGGGGTAATGGTTACGGTCGGCACTGAAGCTTTCTTT.

In this sample, this clonotype turned up a few times. The CDR3 here is CAISEGRYQETQYF. In nucleotides, the CDR3 is TGTGCCATCAGTGAAGGCCGATACCAAGAGACCCAGTACTTC. This chain links TRBV10-3 with TRBJ2-5; no reliable D call. The V end was cut by 3 bases, the J end by 0 bases, with 8 bases between. Germline V gene sequence: CDR1 ENHRY, CDR2 SYGVKD. The CDR3 is made up of 14 amino acids.

This clonotype was found many times. V and J are TRBV20-1 and TRBJ1-1; TRBD1 might be the D (6 bases). The CDR3 has 15 amino acids. Germline V CDR1 and CDR2: DFQATT, SNEGSKA (reference sequence). The germline V and J ends were trimmed by 0 bases and 4 bases, with 15 bases remaining between them. As DNA, the CDR3 is TGCAGTGCTAGAGATCGTAGGAAGGGGGGCACTGAAGCTTTCTTT. Its translation: CSARDRRKGGTEAFF.

This clonotype was recorded a few times. The genes are TRBV20-1 and TRBJ2-6; D possibly corresponds to TRBD1 (6 bases). V lost 2 bases, J lost 0 bases, and 11 bases lay in between. The CDR3 sequence is 16 residues long. CDR1 DFQATT and CDR2 SNEGSKA come from the germline V gene (reference sequence). CDR3 nucleotide sequence: TGCAGTGCTAGACCGCGAGGGGGCTCTGGGGCCAACGTCCTGACTTTC. Translating it yields CSARPRGGSGANVLTF.

The CDR3 region is CATSSLLGQNYGYTF. CDR3 bases: TGTGCCACCAGCAGCTTACTCGGACAGAACTATGGCTACACCTTC. The genes are TRBV15 and TRBJ1-2; maybe TRBD1 (6 bases). The CDR3 has 15 amino acids. Germline lookup yields CDR1 LNHNV and CDR2 YYDKDF (reference sequence). V was clipped by 3 bases and J by 2 bases, with 13 bases between them.